The subject of this entry is one TCR beta chain. The germline gives CDR1 MGHDK, CDR2 SYGVNS. Trimming pared 4 bases from V and 0 bases from J, leaving 9 bases between. CDR3 length: 14 residues. These data originate in a study of blood T cell repertoires in COVID-19. Study in general: COVID-19 samples, acute and convalescent, were from the United States, Italy and Spain. PBMCs, B-cell-depleted T cells, or T cells were the source of the cDNA or gDNA that made up the material.

Authors' processing steps: For nucleated cells, counts were estimated from reference gene primer amplification. The data were produced by immunoSEQ multiplex PCR, yet TCRdb's version contains in-frame clones alone and is incomplete. From that table come the V and J calls and clone size; the DNA was used to work out D and trimming. Of 120,000 to 150,000 clones listed, roughly four fifths are singletons. The V gene is TRBV25-1, the J gene TRBJ1-2, with D possibly being TRBD1 (5 bases). The sample comprised peripheral blood. The TCR was taken from a woman aged 80 or over with acute or convalescent COVID-19. For the CDR3, the DNA is TGTGCCAGCAGTGCGGTGGGGCCTAACTATGGCTACACCTTC. This sequence encodes CASSAVGPNYGYTF.